This paragraph reports one T cell receptor beta chain. These data originate in a study of glioma-infiltrating T cells after dendritic cell vaccination. Study-level background: Patients had newly diagnosed or recurrent glioblastoma and received dendritic cell vaccines.

PBMC were collected before vaccination, two weeks after the third vaccination, and at progression. TCRdb keeps only in-frame clones here, not all; method: immunoSEQ multiplex PCR. The data show roughly 82,000 clones, with approximately 90% seen just once and roughly 3.2% held by the top ten. This CDR3 contains 18 residues. The V gene's germline CDR1 is MGHRA and CDR2 YSYEKL. V lost 2 bases, J lost 5 bases, and 17 bases stayed unmatched. This sequence joins TRBV4-1 and TRBJ2-5, with TRBD1 identical over 7 bases. The source is a human donor with glioblastoma. The source was blood, collected before dendritic cell vaccination. The CDR3 reads CASSQTSPLDRVHETQYF. The DNA for the CDR3 is TGCGCCAGCAGCCAAACTTCACCCCTCGACAGGGTGCACGAGACCCAGTACTTC.